The sequence of this T cell receptor beta chain was determined in a study of graft-versus-host responses after intestinal transplantation. The overall study: Each of the recipients got a multivisceral, liver-intestinal, or isolated intestinal transplant. After anti-thymocyte globulin induction, recipients took tacrolimus and steroids for around 3 years. Study outcomes and limitations: Circulating GvH clones peaking coincided with falling HvG clones soon after transplant. The authors found GvH clones in recipient marrow, some appearing first in ileum or blood.

Assay used: immunoSEQ multiplex PCR; TCRdb lists only in-frame clones, some missing. The sample shows approximately 97,000 clones, about nine tenths of them seen only once. The germline V gene has CDR1 MGHDK and CDR2 SYGVNS. This CDR3 region has 15 residues. V was pared by 5 bases and J by 5 bases, with 9 bases of the junction left unmatched. Turning to this clone: Its antigen is undetermined.

Sample: unstimulated CD4+ T cells sorted from spleen or lymph node cells, taken before transplant. This chain uses TRBV25-1 with TRBJ1-1; 9 nucleotides align to TRBD1. The TCR was taken from a human donor who was the organ donor for an intestinal transplant. The CDR3 DNA is TGTGCCAGCAGTAAAGCTGGGACAGGGCTGACTGAAGCTTTCTTT. It translates to CASSKAGTGLTEAFF.